This TCR beta chain is drawn from a study of tumor-infiltrating lymphocytes in glioblastoma multiforme. The CDR3 has 13 residues. V was pared by 1 base and J by 3 bases, with 4 bases between. CDR1 and CDR2 from the germline V gene are SGHDN and FVKESK. TCRB libraries came from RNA via three nested multiplex PCR rounds. MiXCR, applied by TCRdb to the multiplex PCR reads, yields one record per CDR3 protein. Of about 9,600 distinct CDR3 sequences in the sample, about 72% were seen once. The sample taken for sequencing was brain tumor tissue. The gene calls are TRBV14 and TRBJ1-5; D remains unclear. This receptor was taken from a male donor with glioblastoma. The CDR3 DNA sequence: TGTGCCAGCAGCCAAGGTGACAATCAGCCCCAGCATTTT. Its translation: CASSQGDNQPQHF.